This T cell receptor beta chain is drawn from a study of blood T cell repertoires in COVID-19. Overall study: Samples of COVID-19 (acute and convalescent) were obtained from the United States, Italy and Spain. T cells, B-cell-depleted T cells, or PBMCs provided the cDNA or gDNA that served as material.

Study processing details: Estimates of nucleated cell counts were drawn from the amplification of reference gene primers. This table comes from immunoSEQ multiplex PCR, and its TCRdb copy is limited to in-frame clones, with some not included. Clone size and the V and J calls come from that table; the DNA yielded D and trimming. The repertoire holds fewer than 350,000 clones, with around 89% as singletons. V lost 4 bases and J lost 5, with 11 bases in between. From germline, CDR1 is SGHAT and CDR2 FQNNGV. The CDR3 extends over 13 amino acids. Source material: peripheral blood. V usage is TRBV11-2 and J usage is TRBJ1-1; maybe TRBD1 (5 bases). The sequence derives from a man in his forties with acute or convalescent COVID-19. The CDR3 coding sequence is TGTGCCAGCAGCTACCTCAGGGAAACTGAAGCTTTCTTT. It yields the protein CASSYLRETEAFF.